The 31 T cell receptor beta chains presented below share a single source sample, sequenced in a study of liver allograft versus peripheral blood T cells. At the level of the study: Intrahepatic T cell receptor repertoires from transplanted livers were compared against repertoires in recipients' peripheral blood.

TCRdb used MiXCR to reprocess the reads, holding one entry per CDR3 protein. The repertoire includes 8,500 to 14,000 distinct CDR3 sequences, around 23% of them detected once, and about 1.6% sits in the top ten. The receptors were gathered from a human patient who had a liver transplant. The T cells may partly be graft donor cells.

By share of the sample, this clonotype is medium-sized (0.01 to 0.1%). The chain uses TRBV28 and TRBJ2-7; D gene unclear. The CDR3 runs to 13 residues. Looked up from germline, CDR1 is MDHEN and CDR2 is SYDVKM. Trimming removed 3 bases at V and 7 bases at J, with 13 bases between. CDR3 sequence (DNA): TGTGCCAGCAGTTTTGACACTCCCCGGGAGCAGTACTTC. Translation: CASSFDTPREQYF.

This clonotype is labeled as medium-sized. V and J are TRBV18 and TRBJ1-5; D is ambiguous. This CDR3 comprises 15 residues. The V gene lost 4 bases and the J gene lost 1 base, with 11 bases spanning the gap. The germline CDR1 and CDR2 sequences are KGHSH and LQKENI. CDR3: CASSLDLRSNQPQHF. Written as DNA, the CDR3 is TGTGCCAGCTCACTGGACCTTCGGAGCAATCAGCCCCAGCATTTT. The variable domain in full, with the rest retrieved from reference TRBV18 and TRBJ1-5, is NAGVMQNPRHLVRRRGQEARLRCSPMKGHSHVYWYRQLPEEGLKFMVYLQKENIIDESGMPKERFSAEFPKEGPSILRIQQVVRGDSAAYFCASSLDLRSNQPQHFGDGTRLSIL.

This clonotype rates as medium-sized. The chain links TRBV6-2 or TRBV6-3 to TRBJ1-5; 7 bases are a match to TRBD1. Germline V gene sequence: CDR1 MNHEY, CDR2 SVGEGT. This CDR3 has 16 residues. Unmatched junction bases numbered 4, after V lost 2 bases and J lost 0 bases. CDR3 amino acids: CASSYQTGNSNQPQHF. The CDR3 nucleotides read TGTGCCAGCAGTTACCAGACAGGGAATAGCAATCAGCCCCAGCATTTT.

This clonotype has only one observation. V usage is TRBV12-3 or TRBV12-4 and J usage is TRBJ1-2; D not resolved. V was cut by 6 bases and J by 4 bases, with 9 bases left in between. This CDR3 has 12 residues. CDR3 region: CASSPLGYGYTF. CDR3 nucleotide sequence: TGTGCCAGCAGCCCACTTGGCTATGGCTACACCTTC.

This clonotype is labeled as medium-sized. The chain employs TRBV15 and TRBJ2-7, with 7 bases lining up with TRBD1. The CDR3 is 14 amino acids. From germline, CDR1 is LNHNV and CDR2 YYDKDF (reference sequence). The trim removed 3 bases at V and 3 bases at J, leaving 5 bases unmatched. The CDR3 region has the DNA TGTGCCACCAGCAGGCGTGACAGGGTCTACGAGCAGTACTTC. Its protein is CATSRRDRVYEQYF.

This clonotype was seen a few times. The gene calls are TRBV7-2 and TRBJ1-4; 9 bases line up with TRBD1. J gave up 8 bases and V 3 bases, and 7 bases lay outside the gene matches. The germline V gene has CDR1 SGHTA and CDR2 FQGNSA. This CDR3 is 15 amino acids long. The CDR3 DNA follows: TGTGCCAGCAGCTTCCGACAGGGGGGTTGGGAAAAACTGTTTTTT. Amino acids: CASSFRQGGWEKLFF. The complete variable domain, with remaining parts taken from reference TRBV7-2 and TRBJ1-4, reads GAGVSQSPSNKVTEKGKDVELRCDPISGHTALYWYRQSLGQGLEFLIYFQGNSAPDKSGLPSDRFSAERTGGSVSTLTIQRTQQEDSAVYLCASSFRQGGWEKLFFGSGTQLSVL.

This clonotype was detected a few times. The chain has TRBV6-5 and TRBJ2-7; D remains unclear. Germline loops: CDR1 MNHEY, CDR2 SVGAGI. There are 11 residues in the CDR3. The V end was cut by 5 bases, the J end by 5 bases, with 7 bases between. CDR3 DNA sequence: TGTGCCAGCAGTAACCTACACGAGCAGTACTTC. Amino acid sequence: CASSNLHEQYF.

The table lists this clonotype with a few counts. The J gene is TRBJ1-1, the V gene TRBV20-1; no clear D gene. V lost 6 bases and J lost 1, with 15 bases in between. Germline V lookup: CDR1 DFQATT, CDR2 SNEGSKA (reference sequence). The CDR3 covers 14 residues. Here the CDR3 DNA reads TGCAGTGCCCCTAGGGCAGGCGCGAACACTGAAGCTTTCTTT. Protein product: CSAPRAGANTEAFF.

This clonotype was counted only a few times. The rearrangement uses TRBV20-1 and TRBJ2-7; D is possibly TRBD2 (6 bases). With 3 bases removed from V and 2 bases from J, the gap between germline ends came to 17 bases. The V gene's germline CDR1 is DFQATT and CDR2 SNEGSKA (reference sequence). CDR3 length: 15 amino acids. The CDR3 reads CSARQASGSPYEQYF. The CDR3 DNA reads as TGCAGTGCTAGGCAAGCTTCCGGGAGCCCCTACGAGCAGTACTTC.

This clonotype is classed as medium-sized (0.01 to 0.1%). V and J are TRBV18 and TRBJ1-6; D gene uncertain. Germline V gene lookup returns CDR1 KGHSH and CDR2 LQKENI. The CDR3 loop spans 15 amino acids. V lost 0 bases, J lost 7 bases, and 10 bases lay in between. CDR3 coding DNA: TGTGCCAGCTCACCACCTGAGGGTTACAATTCACCCCTCCACTTT. Its translation: CASSPPEGYNSPLHF. The variable domain in full, completed from reference TRBV18 and TRBJ1-6, reads NAGVMQNPRHLVRRRGQEARLRCSPMKGHSHVYWYRQLPEEGLKFMVYLQKENIIDESGMPKERFSAEFPKEGPSILRIQQVVRGDSAAYFCASSPPEGYNSPLHFGNGTRLTVT.

This clonotype is labeled medium-sized. The CDR3 protein is CAISESSSSYEQYF. The CDR3, as DNA: TGTGCCATCAGTGAGTCCAGCTCTTCCTACGAGCAGTACTTC. The genes are TRBV10-3 and TRBJ2-7; D is uncertain. CDR3 length: 14 residues. CDR1 is ENHRY, CDR2 SYGVKD, per germline. V lost 0 bases to trimming and J lost 1 base, with 7 bases between them.

The CDR3 sequence: CASSVLPDRSLYEQYF. The CDR3 DNA reads as TGTGCCAGCAGCGTCCTCCCGGACAGGTCGCTCTACGAGCAGTACTTC. This rearrangement joins TRBV11-1 to TRBJ2-7; 7 bases match TRBD1. V was clipped by 5 bases and J by 3 bases; unmatched bases: 13. The CDR3 contains 16 residues. Germline V gene data show CDR1 as SGHAT and CDR2 as FQDESV (reference sequence).

Written as DNA, the CDR3 is TGTGCCAGCAGCCTCATGAGGGACGAGCAGTACTTC. As protein: CASSLMRDEQYF. The J gene is TRBJ2-7, the V gene TRBV28; D is possibly TRBD2 (5 bases). The germline CDR1 and CDR2 sequences are MDHEN and SYDVKM. The CDR3 spans 12 residues. Trimming took off 6 bases at V and 5 bases at J, with 11 bases between the two ends.

CDR3 bases: TGTGCCTGGAGTCAAGGACTAGAACTGACCCAGTACTTC. Its protein is CAWSQGLELTQYF. The chain is built from TRBV30 and TRBJ2-5; TRBD2 matches at 7 bases. Trimming cost V 2 bases and J 7 bases; bases outside gene matches: 7. From germline, CDR1 is GTSNPN and CDR2 SVGIG (reference sequence). The CDR3 covers 13 residues. Filled out from reference TRBV30 and TRBJ2-5, the complete variable domain reads SQTIHQWPATLVQPVGSPLSLECTVEGTSNPNLYWYRQAAGRGLQLLFYSVGIGQISSEVPQNLSASRPQDRQFILSSKKLLLSDSGFYLCAWSQGLELTQYFGPGTRLLVL.

Sample share makes this clonotype medium-sized. The chain couples TRBV18 to TRBJ1-1, with 8 bases matching TRBD1. The CDR3 has 15 amino acids. V gave up 1 base and J gave up 8 bases; unmatched junction bases: 9. Germline V CDR1 and CDR2: KGHSH, LQKENI. Here the CDR3 DNA reads TGTGCCAGCTCACCACGACAGGGGACCCAGGGGGAAGCTTTCTTT. Its protein is CASSPRQGTQGEAFF.

This clonotype came up a few times. The chain is built from TRBV28 and TRBJ2-7; D remains unclear. The CDR3 sequence is 12 residues long. Trimming pared 2 bases from V and 6 bases from J, leaving 8 bases between. Germline V gene sequence: CDR1 MDHEN, CDR2 SYDVKM. The CDR3, as DNA: TGTGCCAGCAGTTTAATACCTCTCGAGCAGTACTTC. Encoded protein: CASSLIPLEQYF.

J is TRBJ2-7 and V is TRBV20-1; weak D call: TRBD2 (6 bases). The V end was cut by 6 bases, the J end by 2 bases, with 11 bases between. The germline CDR1 and CDR2 sequences are DFQATT and SNEGSKA (reference sequence). CDR3 size: 12 residues. CDR3 residues: CSARREPYEQYF. CDR3 sequence (DNA): TGCAGTGCCAGACGGGAGCCCTACGAGCAGTACTTC.

The V gene is TRBV12-3 or TRBV12-4, the J gene TRBJ2-2; TRBD2 might be the D (7 bases). This CDR3 is 19 amino acids long. The germline V and J ends were trimmed by 0 bases and 4 bases, with 21 bases remaining between them. CDR3 amino acids: CASSLALSLGGRATGELFF. The CDR3 DNA follows: TGTGCCAGCAGTTTAGCGCTTTCTCTAGGGGGGAGGGCCACCGGGGAGCTGTTTTTT.

The rearrangement links TRBV6-2 or TRBV6-3 to TRBJ2-5; the match to TRBD2 covers 12 bases. CDR3 size: 18 residues. Trimming at V came to 2 bases and at J to 2 bases, leaving 9 bases not matched to a gene. Germline CDR1 reads MNHEY; CDR2 reads SVGEGT. The DNA of the CDR3 is TGTGCCAGCAGTTACACAATGCTAGCGGGAGGGGGGCAAGAGACCCAGTACTTC. Protein: CASSYTMLAGGGQETQYF.

By frequency in the sample, this clonotype is medium-sized. A junction boundary mismatches the germline segment, possibly from a read error. CDR3 sequence reads: CASSAGPYNSPLHF. The CDR3 bases are TGTGCCAGCAGTGCCGGACCCTATAATTCACCCCTCCACTTT. This sequence joins TRBV10-3 and TRBJ1-6; D not resolved. The CDR3 length is 14 residues. Germline V gene data show CDR1 as ENHRY and CDR2 as SYGVKD.

This clonotype was counted a few times. The rearrangement links TRBV5-4 to TRBJ1-2; D is unclear. Germline CDR1 reads SGHNT; CDR2 reads YYREEE (reference sequence). There are 13 residues in the CDR3. With 0 bases removed from V and 4 bases from J, the gap between germline ends came to 7 bases. The CDR3 nucleotides are TGTGCCAGCAGCTTGGACACTTTCTATGGCTACACCTTC. It specifies CASSLDTFYGYTF.

This chain uses TRBV19 with TRBJ1-5; tentatively, D is TRBD1 (6 bases). V gave up 8 bases and J gave up 0 bases, with 23 bases separating them. Germline V CDR1 and CDR2: LNHDA, SQIVND (reference sequence). There are 18 residues in the CDR3. In nucleotides, the CDR3 is TGTGCCAGTTCCAGACGGGGGGCTGGGTATGGTAGCAATCAGCCCCAGCATTTT. This gives the protein CASSRRGAGYGSNQPQHF.

Comments on this clonotype: A much larger clone is a single base away; this may be a read error. The chain couples TRBV19 to TRBJ1-1; possibly TRBD1 for D (6 bases). The V end lost 8 bases, the J end lost 5 bases, and 21 bases lay between the germline ends. The CDR3 has 15 residues. From germline, CDR1 is LNHDA and CDR2 SQIVND (reference sequence). For the CDR3, the DNA is TGTGCCAGTCGCACCAAGGGGGTTGGGGGGACTGAAGCTTTCTTT. It is translated as CASRTKGVGGTEAFF.

This clonotype was seen a handful of times. The chain links TRBV6-6 to TRBJ1-5; 9 positions match TRBD1. The germline V gene has CDR1 MNHNY and CDR2 SVGAGI (reference sequence). The CDR3 loop spans 17 amino acids. V lost 2 bases and J lost 0; bases outside the gene matches: 5. The CDR3 sequence: CASSYGTGIYSNQPQHF. DNA of the CDR3: TGTGCCAGCAGTTACGGGACAGGGATCTATAGCAATCAGCCCCAGCATTTT.

The chain employs TRBV20-1 and TRBJ2-7; maybe TRBD2 (5 bases). The closer fit of TRBJ2-1 to the DNA end suggests the J call may be wrong. The CDR3 covers 13 residues. Germline assignment: CDR1 DFQATT and CDR2 SNEGSKA (reference sequence). Here the CDR3 reads CSARETADYEQFF. The CDR3 region has the DNA TGCAGTGCTAGAGAAACAGCAGACTACGAGCAGTTCTTC.

The chain recombines TRBV6-5 with TRBJ1-3, with D perhaps TRBD1 (6 bases). This CDR3 is built from 16 residues. The germline V and J ends were trimmed by 6 bases and 0 bases, with 15 bases remaining between them. Looked up from germline, CDR1 is MNHEY and CDR2 is SVGAGI. The DNA of the CDR3 is TGTGCCAGCAGGCGGGGGGGGGCTTACTCTGGAAACACCATATATTTT. Translated: CASRRGGAYSGNTIYF.

The rearrangement uses TRBV12-3 or TRBV12-4 and TRBJ1-5, with D unclear. V was shortened by 5 bases and J by 4 bases, with 6 bases between the two germline ends. The CDR3 has 12 amino acids. CDR3: CASSLPNQPQHF. The CDR3, as DNA: TGTGCCAGCAGTCTCCCGAATCAGCCCCAGCATTTT.

The V gene is TRBV7-2, the J gene TRBJ2-3; TRBD2 matches 7 bases. CDR3 length equals 15 residues. V dropped 5 bases and J dropped 4; count of bases not matched to a gene: 9. Germline V gene sequence: CDR1 SGHTA, CDR2 FQGNSA. The chain's CDR3 is CASSPQTGLADTQYF. CDR3 nucleotides: TGTGCCAGCAGCCCCCAAACCGGACTAGCAGATACGCAGTATTTT.

This clonotype is deemed medium-sized. The chain couples TRBV7-2 to TRBJ1-4, with D maybe TRBD1 (5 bases). This CDR3 region has 18 residues. CDR1 and CDR2 from the germline V gene are SGHTA and FQGNSA. Deletions cut 2 bases from V and 0 bases from J, with 16 bases between. Here the CDR3 DNA reads TGTGCCAGCAGCTTATCGGGGCCACTGAGATCAACTAATGAAAAACTGTTTTTT. As protein: CASSLSGPLRSTNEKLFF.

This clonotype is labeled as medium-sized. The chain joins TRBV14 to TRBJ1-6, with D unclear. Per germline, CDR1 SGHDN and CDR2 FVKESK. This CDR3 is 14 amino acids long. V gave up 0 bases and J gave up 7 bases, with 7 bases separating them. The CDR3 sequence is CASSQDWPNSPLHF. In DNA form, the CDR3 reads TGTGCCAGCAGCCAAGATTGGCCAAATTCACCCCTCCACTTT.

In its sample, this clonotype is medium-sized. The J gene is TRBJ1-4, the V gene TRBV7-9; 10 bases agree with TRBD1. J was trimmed by 6 bases and V by 3 bases; bases with no gene match: 4. This CDR3 is built from 15 residues. Germline V gene data show CDR1 as SEHNR and CDR2 as FQNEAQ (reference sequence). CDR3 DNA sequence: TGTGCCAGCAGCTTGTCCGGGACAGGGGATGAAAAACTGTTTTTT. This codes for CASSLSGTGDEKLFF.